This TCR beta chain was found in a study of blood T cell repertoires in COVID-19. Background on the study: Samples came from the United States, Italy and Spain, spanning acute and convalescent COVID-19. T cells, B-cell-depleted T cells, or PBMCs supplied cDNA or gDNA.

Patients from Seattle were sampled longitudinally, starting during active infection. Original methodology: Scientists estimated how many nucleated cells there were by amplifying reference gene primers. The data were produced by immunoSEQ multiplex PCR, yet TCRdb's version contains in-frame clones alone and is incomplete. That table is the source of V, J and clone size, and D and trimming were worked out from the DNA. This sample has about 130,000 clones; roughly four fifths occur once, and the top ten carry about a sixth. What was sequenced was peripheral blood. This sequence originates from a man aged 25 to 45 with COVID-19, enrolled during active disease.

In DNA form, the CDR3 reads TGTGCCAGCAGCGTAGGGCCCCGACTCTCTGGGGCCAACGTCCTGACTTTC. Protein product: CASSVGPRLSGANVLTF. The genes are TRBV9 and TRBJ2-6; D is unclear. V gave up 0 bases and J gave up 0 bases, with 10 bases separating them. The CDR3 consists of 17 residues. From germline, CDR1 is SGDLS and CDR2 YYNGEE.